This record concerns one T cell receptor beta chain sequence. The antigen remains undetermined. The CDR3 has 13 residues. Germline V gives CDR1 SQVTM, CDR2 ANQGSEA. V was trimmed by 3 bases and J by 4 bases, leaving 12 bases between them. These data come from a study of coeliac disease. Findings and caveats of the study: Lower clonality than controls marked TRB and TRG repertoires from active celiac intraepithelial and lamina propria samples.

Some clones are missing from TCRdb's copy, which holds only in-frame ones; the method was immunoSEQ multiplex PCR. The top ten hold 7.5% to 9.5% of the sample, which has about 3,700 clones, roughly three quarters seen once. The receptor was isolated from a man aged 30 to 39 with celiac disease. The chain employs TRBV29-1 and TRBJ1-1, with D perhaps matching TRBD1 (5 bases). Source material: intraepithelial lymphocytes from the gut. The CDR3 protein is CSVEAGIGTEAFF. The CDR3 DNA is TGCAGCGTTGAGGCAGGGATTGGCACTGAAGCTTTCTTT.